This T cell receptor (beta chain) was sequenced during a study of PD-L1 blockade in urothelial cancer. Trimming at V came to 4 bases and at J to 5 bases, leaving 10 bases not matched to a gene. The CDR3 is 15 residues long. The germline gives CDR1 SGHDN, CDR2 FVKESK. Synthetic analogs of TCR templates were spiked into every PCR. Generated by immunoSEQ multiplex PCR, the TCRdb table keeps only in-frame clones and is missing some. The sample includes 100,000 or so clones, around 93% of them seen just once. The sequenced sample was PBMCs, obtained around atezolizumab (anti-PD-L1) treatment. The chain couples TRBV14 to TRBJ2-5; TRBD2 aligns across 7 bases. This sequence originates from a woman older than 75 with urothelial cancer. The CDR3 reads CASSPLAAEGETQYF. The CDR3 region has the DNA TGTGCCAGCAGCCCCCTAGCGGCCGAGGGGGAGACCCAGTACTTC.